This T cell receptor beta chain was profiled in a study of cytomegalovirus exposure and HLA in healthy donors. Of note for this clone: Its antigen is unknown.

General study points: A later analysis linked a missense variant in DCLRE1C to the trimming of TCR beta V and J genes.

Trimming removed 9 bases from V and 2 bases from J; junction bases left unmatched: 10. The CDR3 sequence is 15 residues long. Germline-derived CDR1 and CDR2 are KGHSH and LQKENI. The study ran its PCR with 60 Vbeta and 13 Jbeta primers. Using immunoSEQ multiplex PCR, the repertoire was profiled, and TCRdb retains in-frame clones only, with some absent. The profile shows about 180,000 clones, about 80% of them singletons. This sequence originates from a man aged 35-49 years in good health and CMV-seronegative. Sequencing was performed on PBMCs. V usage is TRBV18 and J usage is TRBJ2-3; 8 positions match TRBD2. CDR3 bases: TGTGCCAGTTCTACGGCAGCGGGGGACACAGATACGCAGTATTTT. This codes for CASSTAAGDTDTQYF. Drawing the rest from reference TRBV18 and TRBJ2-3, the complete variable domain is NAGVMQNPRHLVRRRGQEARLRCSPMKGHSHVYWYRQLPEEGLKFMVYLQKENIIDESGMPKERFSAEFPKEGPSILRIQQVVRGDSAAYFCASSTAAGDTDTQYFGPGTRLTVL.